These T cell receptor beta chains were read from a single sample in a study of control samples from healthy donors and cancer patients. Measured with immunoSEQ multiplex PCR; TCRdb has only the in-frame clones, and not every one. The profile shows some 120,000 clones, 85% to 95% of them singletons. Sequencing input: PBMCs. Receptors were obtained from a man aged 50-60 years with head and neck cancer. The CDR3 runs from the conserved cysteine through the conserved F or W. The D gene is left open where the match is weak. Some rows have no size entry. The others give once, few or many, or a class for an expanded clone.

d_call: TRBD1
v_call: TRBV11-2
clone_size: NA
j_call: TRBJ2-1
cdr3_nt: TGTGCCAGCGGAAAGATACAGGGGGAGGATGAGCAGTTCTTC
cdr3_aa: CASGKIQGEDEQFF

d_call: TRBD1
v_call: TRBV5-4
clone_size: few
j_call: TRBJ1-6
cdr3_nt: TGTGCCAGCAGCTTGGGGACAGGGATCAATAATTCACCCCTCCACTTT
cdr3_aa: CASSLGTGINNSPLHF

d_call: NA
v_call: TRBV29-1
clone_size: NA
j_call: TRBJ2-3
cdr3_nt: TGCAGCGTTGATGAGGGATACACAGATACGCAGTATTTT
cdr3_aa: CSVDEGYTDTQYF

d_call: NA
v_call: TRBV21-1
clone_size: NA
j_call: TRBJ1-2
cdr3_nt: TGTGCCAGCAGCCGACGTGAGGGACAGGGGGCGTATGGCTACACCTTC
cdr3_aa: CASSRREGQGAYGYTF

d_call: NA
v_call: TRBV9
clone_size: NA
j_call: TRBJ1-4
cdr3_nt: TGTGCCAGCAGCCCCCACCCGGGGGCAGGTGAAAAACTGTTTTTT
cdr3_aa: CASSPHPGAGEKLFF

d_call: NA
v_call: TRBV6-5
clone_size: once
j_call: TRBJ1-1
cdr3_nt: TGTGCCAGCAGGCCTGACCGGGAGCGCGGTGAAGCTTTCTTT
cdr3_aa: CASRPDRERGEAFF

d_call: NA
v_call: TRBV27
clone_size: NA
j_call: TRBJ2-5
cdr3_nt: TGTGCCAGCAGGGTTCACAGGGTTGGGACCCAGTACTTC
cdr3_aa: CASRVHRVGTQYF

d_call: NA
v_call: TRBV9
clone_size: NA
j_call: TRBJ1-3
cdr3_nt: TGTGCCAGCAGCGTAGACAGCTCTGGAAACACCATATATTTT
cdr3_aa: CASSVDSSGNTIYF

d_call: NA
v_call: TRBV19
clone_size: NA
j_call: TRBJ1-1
cdr3_nt: TGTGCCAGTAGTACCCGCGGGGGGAACACTGAAGCTTTCTTT
cdr3_aa: CASSTRGGNTEAFF

d_call: NA
v_call: TRBV30
clone_size: NA
j_call: TRBJ1-2
cdr3_nt: TGTGCCTGGAGTGTTACGGCAACCTATGGCTACACCTTC
cdr3_aa: CAWSVTATYGYTF

d_call: NA
v_call: TRBV11-2
clone_size: NA
j_call: TRBJ2-7
cdr3_nt: TGTGCCAGCACCTTAGGCGCCGGGGGCTCAGCCTACGAGCAGTACTTC
cdr3_aa: CASTLGAGGSAYEQYF

d_call: NA
v_call: TRBV20-1
clone_size: NA
j_call: TRBJ1-6
cdr3_nt: TGCAGTGCTGTCCAGGGTTTGCCCCTCCACTTT
cdr3_aa: CSAVQGLPLHF

d_call: NA
v_call: TRBV6-5
clone_size: NA
j_call: TRBJ2-1
cdr3_nt: TGTGCCAGCAGTCACCTGAGCTCCTACAATGAGCAGTTCTTC
cdr3_aa: CASSHLSSYNEQFF

d_call: NA
v_call: TRBV24-1
clone_size: NA
j_call: TRBJ2-1
cdr3_nt: TGTGCCACCAATTCTGGGGGCGGGTACAATGAGCAGTTCTTC
cdr3_aa: CATNSGGGYNEQFF

d_call: TRBD1
v_call: TRBV7-2
clone_size: NA
j_call: TRBJ2-4
cdr3_nt: TGTGCCAGCAGCAGGGGAGGACAGGGCCTAGCCAAAAACATTCAGTACTTC
cdr3_aa: CASSRGGQGLAKNIQYF

d_call: NA
v_call: TRBV7-9
clone_size: few
j_call: TRBJ2-3
cdr3_nt: TGTGCCAGCAGCTACACAGATACGCAGTATTTT
cdr3_aa: CASSYTDTQYF

d_call: NA
v_call: TRBV7-2
clone_size: NA
j_call: TRBJ2-1
cdr3_nt: TGTGCCAGCAGCTCCTCCTCCAGCTCCTACAATGAGCAGTTCTTC
cdr3_aa: CASSSSSSSYNEQFF

d_call: NA
v_call: TRBV2
clone_size: NA
j_call: TRBJ2-5
cdr3_nt: TGTGCCAGCAGTGAGGGCAGGCTCCAAGAGACCCAGTACTTC
cdr3_aa: CASSEGRLQETQYF

d_call: NA
v_call: TRBV21-1
clone_size: NA
j_call: TRBJ1-3
cdr3_nt: TGTGCCAGCAGCAAAGCGATTCAGGCCCGGTATAGAGGAGGAAACACCATATATTTT
cdr3_aa: CASSKAIQARYRGGNTIYF

d_call: NA
v_call: TRBV7-3
clone_size: once
j_call: TRBJ2-7
cdr3_nt: TGTGCCAGCAGCTTAACGAGCACCTCCTACGAGCAGTACTTC
cdr3_aa: CASSLTSTSYEQYF

d_call: TRBD1
v_call: TRBV7-3
clone_size: NA
j_call: TRBJ1-2
cdr3_nt: TGTGCCACCGGGACAGGGTTTATCGATGGCTACACCTTC
cdr3_aa: CATGTGFIDGYTF

d_call: NA
v_call: TRBV10-2
clone_size: NA
j_call: TRBJ1-6
cdr3_nt: TGCGCCAGCAGTTACACTGGGGGCGCCGGAAATTCACCCCTCCACTTT
cdr3_aa: CASSYTGGAGNSPLHF

d_call: TRBD1
v_call: TRBV7-2
clone_size: once
j_call: TRBJ1-1
cdr3_nt: TGTGCCAGCAGCTTAGCCCGGGACAGGTCAGCTTTCTTT
cdr3_aa: CASSLARDRSAFF

d_call: NA
v_call: TRBV28
clone_size: NA
j_call: TRBJ1-5
cdr3_nt: TGTGCCAGCAGCAACAGCGTTCAGCCCCAGCATTTT
cdr3_aa: CASSNSVQPQHF

d_call: NA
v_call: TRBV11-2
clone_size: NA
j_call: TRBJ2-1
cdr3_nt: TGTGCCAGCAGCTTCGGGGGCACCTACAATGAGCAGTTCTTC
cdr3_aa: CASSFGGTYNEQFF

d_call: TRBD1
v_call: TRBV18
clone_size: once
j_call: TRBJ2-7
cdr3_nt: TGTGCCAGCTCACCAACCGGGACAGGGGTCCAGGCAGACGAGCAGTACTTC
cdr3_aa: CASSPTGTGVQADEQYF

d_call: NA
v_call: TRBV21-1
clone_size: NA
j_call: TRBJ2-1
cdr3_nt: TGTGCCAGCAGCAAATCCTGGACAGGGGGCGCAGGCGGGGATGAGCAGTTCTTC
cdr3_aa: CASSKSWTGGAGGDEQFF

d_call: TRBD2
v_call: TRBV5-4
clone_size: NA
j_call: TRBJ2-2
cdr3_nt: TGTGCCAGCAGCCTCCTAGCGGGGGGTACCGGGGAGCTGTTTTTT
cdr3_aa: CASSLLAGGTGELFF

d_call: NA
v_call: TRBV12-3/TRBV12-4
clone_size: once
j_call: TRBJ2-5
cdr3_nt: TGTGCCAGCAGTTGGGGGTCCCAAGAGACCCAGTACTTC
cdr3_aa: CASSWGSQETQYF

d_call: TRBD1
v_call: TRBV7-8
clone_size: NA
j_call: TRBJ1-1
cdr3_nt: TGTGCCAGCAGCTTATCAGGGGGCACTGAAGCTTTCTTT
cdr3_aa: CASSLSGGTEAFF

d_call: NA
v_call: TRBV28
clone_size: NA
j_call: TRBJ1-3
cdr3_nt: TGTGCCAGCAGTTTATTGGGCCTTCGGAGTAAGGGAGGAAACACCATATATTTT
cdr3_aa: CASSLLGLRSKGGNTIYF

d_call: TRBD2
v_call: TRBV4-3
clone_size: NA
j_call: TRBJ2-1
cdr3_nt: TGCGCCAGCAGCCAAGACCCAGGGAGGGCGGGAGGCTCCTACAATGAGCAGTTCTTC
cdr3_aa: CASSQDPGRAGGSYNEQFF

d_call: NA
v_call: TRBV2
clone_size: NA
j_call: TRBJ2-3
cdr3_nt: TGTGCCAGCAGTGAATGGCGCACAGATACGCAGTATTTT
cdr3_aa: CASSEWRTDTQYF

d_call: NA
v_call: TRBV24-1
clone_size: NA
j_call: TRBJ2-1
cdr3_nt: TGTGCCACCAGTGGGCAGGGATGGAATGAGCAGTTCTTC
cdr3_aa: CATSGQGWNEQFF

d_call: TRBD2
v_call: TRBV5-6
clone_size: NA
j_call: TRBJ2-7
cdr3_nt: TGTGCCAGCAGCTTGGGTAGCGGGGGCGAGAACTTC
cdr3_aa: CASSLGSGGENF

d_call: TRBD1
v_call: TRBV6-5
clone_size: NA
j_call: TRBJ1-2
cdr3_nt: TGTGCCAGCAGTTACGATTGGACAGGGACCTACACCTTC
cdr3_aa: CASSYDWTGTYTF

d_call: TRBD1
v_call: TRBV5-8
clone_size: NA
j_call: TRBJ2-7
cdr3_nt: TGTGCCAGCAGCTTACTCTTATCGGACAGGGGGCCCTACGAGCAGTACTTC
cdr3_aa: CASSLLLSDRGPYEQYF

d_call: TRBD2
v_call: TRBV5-1
clone_size: NA
j_call: TRBJ2-1
cdr3_nt: TGCGCCAGCAGGGGTACCACTACTAGCGGGGGGGCCCCCTACAATGAGCAGTTCTTC
cdr3_aa: CASRGTTTSGGAPYNEQFF

d_call: TRBD2
v_call: TRBV6-5
clone_size: NA
j_call: TRBJ2-7
cdr3_nt: TGTGCCAGCAGTTCCACTAGAAGCGGGGGCTCCTACGAGCAGTACTTC
cdr3_aa: CASSSTRSGGSYEQYF

d_call: TRBD2
v_call: TRBV5-5
clone_size: NA
j_call: TRBJ2-1
cdr3_nt: TGTGCCAGCAGCTCCGGACTAGCGGACTACAATGAGCAGTTCTTC
cdr3_aa: CASSSGLADYNEQFF

d_call: TRBD2
v_call: TRBV3-1/TRBV3-2
clone_size: NA
j_call: TRBJ2-7
cdr3_nt: TGTGCCAGCAGCCTTAGCGGGGGGGCAAACGAGCAGTACTTC
cdr3_aa: CASSLSGGANEQYF

d_call: NA
v_call: TRBV12-3/TRBV12-4
clone_size: NA
j_call: TRBJ2-3
cdr3_nt: TGTGCCAGCAGTTCGCGTTACACAGATACGCAGTATTTT
cdr3_aa: CASSSRYTDTQYF

d_call: NA
v_call: TRBV30
clone_size: NA
j_call: TRBJ1-5
cdr3_nt: TGTGCCTGGGCGGGCGGGAGCAATCAGCCCCAGCATTTT
cdr3_aa: CAWAGGSNQPQHF

d_call: NA
v_call: TRBV12-5
clone_size: NA
j_call: TRBJ1-5
cdr3_nt: TGTGCTAGTGGTTTGGTAAGAGCAGGGATCCTCGGTCAGCCCCAGCATTTT
cdr3_aa: CASGLVRAGILGQPQHF

d_call: NA
v_call: TRBV18
clone_size: NA
j_call: TRBJ1-6
cdr3_nt: TGTGCCAGCTCACCACCAGAAGGGAGTAATTCACCCCTCCACTTT
cdr3_aa: CASSPPEGSNSPLHF

d_call: NA
v_call: TRBV3-1/TRBV3-2
clone_size: NA
j_call: TRBJ2-5
cdr3_nt: TGTGCCAGCAGCCACCTGGTGAGGTACGGTGAGACCCAGTACTTC
cdr3_aa: CASSHLVRYGETQYF

d_call: TRBD2
v_call: TRBV7-3
clone_size: NA
j_call: TRBJ2-1
cdr3_nt: TGTGCCAGCAGCCTAGGGACTAGCGGGGGGGCAGGGTACAATGAGCAGTTCTTC
cdr3_aa: CASSLGTSGGAGYNEQFF

d_call: TRBD2
v_call: TRBV7-2
clone_size: NA
j_call: TRBJ2-5
cdr3_nt: TGTGCCAGCAGACGACTAGCGGCGTACCAAGAGACCCAGTACTTC
cdr3_aa: CASRRLAAYQETQYF